This T cell receptor beta chain stems from a study of blood T cell repertoires in COVID-19 (dated by TCRdb to 2018 to 2021). Regarding the research as a whole: Collaborator samples came from the United States, Italy and Spain and covered acute and convalescent phases of COVID-19. The dataset comprised deeply sampled blood TCRbeta repertoires from subjects exposed to, actively infected with, or recovered from COVID-19. Where available, HLA class I and class II types were obtained from metadata supplied by the sample provider rather than from assay-based typing. The sample metadata nearly always contained a de-identified subject ID, COVID-19 status, age in years and sex. A freely available public database, intended as a resource for researchers studying the immune response to SARS-CoV-2, is where the repertoires were released. The samples were drawn from the first 160 participants of the ongoing ImmuneRACE study and from under 1,500 subjects provided by 6 global collaborators. The prospective study material was composed of cDNA or gDNA derived from T cells, B-cell-depleted T cells, or PBMCs. Here is what the overall study found, with its caveats: The quantity of clinical and demographic metadata differed by source and by participant and was supplied without curation.

As encoded in the germline V gene, CDR1 is ENHRY while CDR2 is SYGVKD. The germline V end is reduced by 5 bases and the J end by 5 bases; junction bases left unmatched: 5. Its CDR3 holds 14 amino acids, cysteine through phenylalanine. CDR3 DNA is the only sequence kept; it has 42 bases, read in frame from the first base. Remarks on this clone: Its antigen remains undetermined. One base away there is no much larger clone; base qualities are not given.

Enrolling through a virtual design, the prospective study's participants ranged in age from roughly 18 to 100 years and lived across roughly 23 United States geographic areas. In the prospective study, participants were assigned to cohorts based on the clinical history participants reported in a screening survey and a study questionnaire. Mobile phlebotomists in the prospective study collected whole blood, serum and a nasopharyngeal or oropharyngeal swab from every participant. Additional blood draws and questionnaires over an approximately 2-month period could optionally be provided by prospective study participants. Prospective study blood samples were shipped either frozen or at room temperature before DNA extraction. TCRbeta CDR3 regions were amplified from genomic DNA using the immunoSEQ Assay, a bias-controlled multiplex PCR. The original methods were these. The number of nucleated cells in each sample was estimated by amplification of reference gene primers within the assay. To quantify the absolute abundance of each unique TCRbeta CDR3 rearrangement, sequence reads were collapsed and filtered. For each sample, productive Simpson clonality was calculated as the square root of Simpson's diversity index across productive rearrangements. In its TCRdb copy, this immuneACCESS table keeps in-frame sequences only and misses some clones. Where compared with another copy, unresolved V genes explain less than half of these, and the others have no known cause. The D gene and trimming were derived from the DNA, and the V and J assignments and clone size from that table. The sample contains some 200,000 clones, 81% of them found a single time. The ten largest clones take up 8% to 9% of the sample.

Source material: PBMCs or T cells enriched from blood (not recorded which). The sequence links TRBV10-3 to TRBJ1-5; 8 junctional bases match TRBD1. The source of this sequence is a woman between 45 and 60 years old with acute COVID-19. CDR3 reads: CAISKTGGDQPQHF. The DNA reads as follows: TGTGCCATCAGTAAAACAGGGGGTGATCAGCCCCAGCATTTT.